A selection of T cell receptor beta chains follows, all from one sample in a study of cytomegalovirus exposure and HLA in healthy donors. TCRdb's table, derived via immunoSEQ multiplex PCR, lists solely in-frame clones and lacks some. The sample consists of about 260,000 clones, roughly 86% of them appearing once. Sequencing was done on a sample of PBMCs. The source of these receptors is a woman in her forties in good health and CMV-seropositive. Each CDR3 is given with its conserved first and last residue. The order of the fields is J gene, V gene, CDR3 length, clone size, D gene, CDR3 DNA, CDR3 protein. The D gene is left open where the match is weak. Not every row has a clone size; where given, it reads once, few, many or a size class.

J gene: TRBJ1-1; V gene: TRBV30; CDR3 length: 13; clone size: -; D gene: TRBD1; CDR3 DNA: TGTGCCTGGAGCACAGGGGGGAACACTGAAGCTTTCTTT; CDR3 protein: CAWSTGGNTEAFF
J gene: TRBJ2-2; V gene: TRBV6-6; CDR3 length: 16; clone size: -; D gene: TRBD1; CDR3 DNA: TGTGCCAGCAGAAGCCCCGGGACAGATTACACCGGGGAGCTGTTTTTT; CDR3 protein: CASRSPGTDYTGELFF
J gene: TRBJ2-2; V gene: TRBV6-1; CDR3 length: 15; clone size: -; D gene: TRBD2; CDR3 DNA: TGTGCCAGCAGTCGAGGACTAGCAAACACCGGGGAGCTGCTTTTT; CDR3 protein: CASSRGLANTGELLF
J gene: TRBJ1-1; V gene: TRBV6-1; CDR3 length: 14; clone size: few; D gene: -; CDR3 DNA: TGTGCCAGCAGGTGGACTGGGGGGGGTACTGAAGCTTTCTTT; CDR3 protein: CASRWTGGGTEAFF
J gene: TRBJ2-2; V gene: TRBV28; CDR3 length: 14; clone size: -; D gene: -; CDR3 DNA: TGTGCCAGCACGTGGGGCGGAAACACCGGGGAGCTGTTTTTT; CDR3 protein: CASTWGGNTGELFF
J gene: TRBJ2-5; V gene: TRBV5-4; CDR3 length: 12; clone size: -; D gene: -; CDR3 DNA: TGTGCCAGCAGCCCGACAGAAGAGACCCAGTACTTC; CDR3 protein: CASSPTEETQYF
J gene: TRBJ2-7; V gene: TRBV5-4; CDR3 length: 14; clone size: -; D gene: -; CDR3 DNA: TGTGCCAGCAGCTTGGGGGCTGGCTCCTACGAGCAGTACTTC; CDR3 protein: CASSLGAGSYEQYF
J gene: TRBJ2-7; V gene: TRBV7-2; CDR3 length: 15; clone size: -; D gene: TRBD2; CDR3 DNA: TGTGCCAGCAGCTTTTCTAGCGGGAGTCCCTACGAGCAGTACTTC; CDR3 protein: CASSFSSGSPYEQYF
J gene: TRBJ2-1; V gene: TRBV7-8; CDR3 length: 18; clone size: -; D gene: -; CDR3 DNA: TGTGCCAGCAGCTTTAAAGTTCCCCCCTCTACCTCCTACAATGAGCAGTTCTTC; CDR3 protein: CASSFKVPPSTSYNEQFF
J gene: TRBJ2-5; V gene: TRBV7-2; CDR3 length: 15; clone size: -; D gene: TRBD1; CDR3 DNA: TGTGCCAGCAGCCCAAATAGACAGGGGGCGGAGACCCAGTACTTC; CDR3 protein: CASSPNRQGAETQYF
J gene: TRBJ1-3; V gene: TRBV4-1; CDR3 length: 15; clone size: -; D gene: -; CDR3 DNA: TGCGCCAGCAGCCAAGACCCGAGCTCTGGAAACACCATATATTTT; CDR3 protein: CASSQDPSSGNTIYF
J gene: TRBJ1-2; V gene: TRBV27; CDR3 length: 13; clone size: -; D gene: TRBD1; CDR3 DNA: TGTGCCAGCAGTTTTGGGACAGGGTACGGCTACACCTTC; CDR3 protein: CASSFGTGYGYTF
J gene: TRBJ2-7; V gene: TRBV4-3; CDR3 length: 15; clone size: -; D gene: TRBD2; CDR3 DNA: TGCGCCAGCAGCCAAGGGACTAGCGGGTCCCGCGAGCAGTACTTC; CDR3 protein: CASSQGTSGSREQYF
J gene: TRBJ1-4; V gene: TRBV6-1; CDR3 length: 14; clone size: -; D gene: -; CDR3 DNA: TGTGCCAGCATCGAGGGTTGGGGATCGGAAAAACTGTTTTTT; CDR3 protein: CASIEGWGSEKLFF
J gene: TRBJ1-2; V gene: TRBV4-3; CDR3 length: 14; clone size: -; D gene: TRBD1; CDR3 DNA: TGCGCCAGCAGCCAAGACCAGGGGGGCTATGGCTACACCTTC; CDR3 protein: CASSQDQGGYGYTF
J gene: TRBJ2-7; V gene: TRBV18; CDR3 length: 13; clone size: -; D gene: TRBD1; CDR3 DNA: TGTGCCAGCTCACCAGACAGGGACGGCGAGCAGTACTTC; CDR3 protein: CASSPDRDGEQYF
J gene: TRBJ1-3; V gene: TRBV5-4; CDR3 length: 15; clone size: -; D gene: -; CDR3 DNA: TGTGCCAGCAGCTTGGACTGGGGGCCTGGAAACACCATATATTTT; CDR3 protein: CASSLDWGPGNTIYF
J gene: TRBJ1-2; V gene: TRBV4-2; CDR3 length: 16; clone size: -; D gene: TRBD1; CDR3 DNA: TGTGCCAGCAGCCTTCCGGGACAGGAATCTAACTATGGCTACACCTTC; CDR3 protein: CASSLPGQESNYGYTF
J gene: TRBJ2-3; V gene: TRBV29-1; CDR3 length: 11; clone size: -; D gene: -; CDR3 DNA: TGCAGCGTTGCCGGGGGAGATACGCAGTATTTT; CDR3 protein: CSVAGGDTQYF
J gene: TRBJ2-7; V gene: TRBV7-6; CDR3 length: 17; clone size: -; D gene: TRBD2; CDR3 DNA: TGTGCCAGCAGCTTAGTTCCTAGCGGGGTCCTCTCCTACGAGCAGTACTTC; CDR3 protein: CASSLVPSGVLSYEQYF
J gene: TRBJ1-5; V gene: TRBV19; CDR3 length: 16; clone size: -; D gene: -; CDR3 DNA: TGTGCCAGTAGTAATCTTCCGCGTATGGAGGTTCAGCCCCAGCATTTT; CDR3 protein: CASSNLPRMEVQPQHF
J gene: TRBJ2-5; V gene: TRBV30; CDR3 length: 17; clone size: few; D gene: TRBD2; CDR3 DNA: TGTGCCTGGAGTAAGGGAGTAGTAGCGGGGTTCCAAGAGACCCAGTACTTC; CDR3 protein: CAWSKGVVAGFQETQYF
J gene: TRBJ2-5; V gene: TRBV6-6; CDR3 length: 11; clone size: once; D gene: -; CDR3 DNA: TGTGCCAGCAGTCGCGAAGAGACCCAGTACTTC; CDR3 protein: CASSREETQYF
J gene: TRBJ1-1; V gene: TRBV20-1; CDR3 length: 11; clone size: -; D gene: -; CDR3 DNA: TGCAGTGCTAGAGCTTACAGTGAAGCTTTCTTT; CDR3 protein: CSARAYSEAFF
J gene: TRBJ1-1; V gene: TRBV9; CDR3 length: 14; clone size: -; D gene: -; CDR3 DNA: TGCGCCAGCAGCGAAAGGGACCGGGGGGCTGAAGCTTTCTTT; CDR3 protein: CASSERDRGAEAFF
J gene: TRBJ1-5; V gene: TRBV4-2; CDR3 length: 13; clone size: few; D gene: -; CDR3 DNA: TGTGCCAGCAGCCAAGGTCAGGGTCAGCCCCAGCATTTT; CDR3 protein: CASSQGQGQPQHF
J gene: TRBJ1-1; V gene: TRBV7-2; CDR3 length: 14; clone size: -; D gene: -; CDR3 DNA: TGTGCCAGCAGCCTGCTTTCGGCGGACACTGAAGCTTTCTTT; CDR3 protein: CASSLLSADTEAFF
J gene: TRBJ2-7; V gene: TRBV28; CDR3 length: 16; clone size: -; D gene: TRBD1; CDR3 DNA: TGTGCCAGCAGTTCACCCGGGACAGGGGCAGGGGACGAGCAGTACTTC; CDR3 protein: CASSSPGTGAGDEQYF
J gene: TRBJ2-7; V gene: TRBV29-1; CDR3 length: 13; clone size: -; D gene: -; CDR3 DNA: TGCAGCGCGGTGGGGCCCGGAACCTACGAGCAGTACTTC; CDR3 protein: CSAVGPGTYEQYF
J gene: TRBJ2-2; V gene: TRBV7-9; CDR3 length: 16; clone size: -; D gene: TRBD1; CDR3 DNA: TGTGCCAGCAGCCGCCTGACAGGGACGTCCCCCGGGGAGCTGTTTTTT; CDR3 protein: CASSRLTGTSPGELFF
J gene: TRBJ1-5; V gene: TRBV30; CDR3 length: 16; clone size: -; D gene: TRBD1; CDR3 DNA: TGTGCCTGGAGTTTCCCGGACAGGGGTAGCAATCAGCCCCAGCATTTT; CDR3 protein: CAWSFPDRGSNQPQHF
J gene: TRBJ2-7; V gene: TRBV18; CDR3 length: 17; clone size: -; D gene: TRBD1; CDR3 DNA: TGTGCCAGCTCACCATTCCTAGGACAGGCCAGCTCCTACGAGCAGTACTTC; CDR3 protein: CASSPFLGQASSYEQYF
J gene: TRBJ2-7; V gene: TRBV11-3; CDR3 length: 13; clone size: -; D gene: TRBD1; CDR3 DNA: TGTGCCAGCAGGCGTACAGGGGACTACGAGCAGTACTTC; CDR3 protein: CASRRTGDYEQYF
J gene: TRBJ1-1; V gene: TRBV5-1; CDR3 length: 11; clone size: -; D gene: -; CDR3 DNA: TGCGCCAGCAGCCTAAACACTGAAGCTTTCTTT; CDR3 protein: CASSLNTEAFF
J gene: TRBJ1-2; V gene: TRBV7-3; CDR3 length: 13; clone size: few; D gene: -; CDR3 DNA: TGTGCCAGCAGCCAGGCACAGGGCTATGGCTACACCTTC; CDR3 protein: CASSQAQGYGYTF
J gene: TRBJ2-3; V gene: TRBV7-2; CDR3 length: 15; clone size: -; D gene: TRBD1; CDR3 DNA: TGTGCCAGCAGCTTACGGGGACAGACCACAGATACGCAGTATTTT; CDR3 protein: CASSLRGQTTDTQYF
J gene: TRBJ2-2; V gene: TRBV30; CDR3 length: 16; clone size: -; D gene: -; CDR3 DNA: TGTGCCTGGAGCCACGAGAGAACGCCGCTGACCGGGGAGCTGTTTTTT; CDR3 protein: CAWSHERTPLTGELFF
J gene: TRBJ1-2; V gene: TRBV5-1; CDR3 length: 15; clone size: -; D gene: -; CDR3 DNA: TGCGCCAGCAGCTTGGTTTGGGGCGATAACTATGGCTACACCTTC; CDR3 protein: CASSLVWGDNYGYTF
J gene: TRBJ2-1; V gene: TRBV7-6; CDR3 length: 16; clone size: -; D gene: TRBD2; CDR3 DNA: TGTGCCAGCAGCTTTGTGCGGGGGAACTCCTACAATGAGCAGTTCTTC; CDR3 protein: CASSFVRGNSYNEQFF
J gene: TRBJ2-7; V gene: TRBV30; CDR3 length: 15; clone size: -; D gene: TRBD2; CDR3 DNA: TGTGCCTGGAGTGTAGGGCTAGCGGAGGCCTACGAGCAGTACTTC; CDR3 protein: CAWSVGLAEAYEQYF
J gene: TRBJ2-2; V gene: TRBV2; CDR3 length: 13; clone size: -; D gene: -; CDR3 DNA: TGTGCCAGCAGACGACAGATGACCGGGGAGCTGTTTTTT; CDR3 protein: CASRRQMTGELFF
J gene: TRBJ2-7; V gene: TRBV7-6; CDR3 length: 16; clone size: -; D gene: -; CDR3 DNA: TGTGCCAGCAGCTTGAGGTCCCCGGTGAGCTCCTACGAGCAGTACTTC; CDR3 protein: CASSLRSPVSSYEQYF
J gene: TRBJ2-7; V gene: TRBV27; CDR3 length: 14; clone size: -; D gene: TRBD1; CDR3 DNA: TGTGCCAGCAGTTTAGGGGACAGGGGCTACGAGCAGTACTTC; CDR3 protein: CASSLGDRGYEQYF
J gene: TRBJ2-1; V gene: TRBV11-1; CDR3 length: 16; clone size: -; D gene: TRBD2; CDR3 DNA: TGTGCCAGCAGCGCCCCCGGGAGCGGGAGACGGAATGAGCAGTTCTTC; CDR3 protein: CASSAPGSGRRNEQFF
J gene: TRBJ2-3; V gene: TRBV7-3; CDR3 length: 15; clone size: -; D gene: TRBD2; CDR3 DNA: TGTGCCAGCAGCTTAGCGGGAGGGCTCCCAGATACGCAGTATTTT; CDR3 protein: CASSLAGGLPDTQYF
J gene: TRBJ1-5; V gene: TRBV2; CDR3 length: 14; clone size: -; D gene: TRBD1; CDR3 DNA: TGTGCCAGCAGAGACAGGGAGGGCAATCAGCCCCAGCATTTT; CDR3 protein: CASRDREGNQPQHF
J gene: TRBJ2-7; V gene: TRBV11-3; CDR3 length: 15; clone size: -; D gene: TRBD2; CDR3 DNA: TGTGCCAGCAGCGCTACTAGCGGGGCCTCCTACGAGCAGTACTTC; CDR3 protein: CASSATSGASYEQYF
J gene: TRBJ2-1; V gene: TRBV25-1; CDR3 length: 17; clone size: -; D gene: -; CDR3 DNA: TGTGCCAGCAGTGAAGACCGTCGGGGTTGGGGAAAAAATGAGCAGTTCTTC; CDR3 protein: CASSEDRRGWGKNEQFF
J gene: TRBJ2-1; V gene: TRBV5-4; CDR3 length: 11; clone size: few; D gene: -; CDR3 DNA: TGTGCCAGCAGCTTCTACGATGAGCAGTTCTTC; CDR3 protein: CASSFYDEQFF
J gene: TRBJ2-3; V gene: TRBV27; CDR3 length: 18; clone size: -; D gene: -; CDR3 DNA: TGTGCCAGCAGTCGGACTCCACCGGAAAGGGTTACCACAGATACGCAGTATTTT; CDR3 protein: CASSRTPPERVTTDTQYF
J gene: TRBJ1-4; V gene: TRBV18; CDR3 length: 16; clone size: once; D gene: -; CDR3 DNA: TGTGCCAGCTCACCAAGCGAGGGGGCAACTAATGAAAAACTGTTTTTT; CDR3 protein: CASSPSEGATNEKLFF
J gene: TRBJ2-7; V gene: TRBV6-5; CDR3 length: 14; clone size: -; D gene: -; CDR3 DNA: TGTGCCAGCGGGAAGGGGGGAGGGCCGTACGAGCAGTACTTC; CDR3 protein: CASGKGGGPYEQYF
J gene: TRBJ2-7; V gene: TRBV7-9; CDR3 length: 14; clone size: -; D gene: TRBD2; CDR3 DNA: TGTGCCAGCAGCCCGGGACTAGCGGGCTACGAGCAGTACTTC; CDR3 protein: CASSPGLAGYEQYF
J gene: TRBJ1-1; V gene: TRBV4-3; CDR3 length: 15; clone size: once; D gene: TRBD1; CDR3 DNA: TGCGCCAGCAGCCAGGGACAGGGGCCGAACACTGAAGCTTTCTTT; CDR3 protein: CASSQGQGPNTEAFF
J gene: TRBJ2-7; V gene: TRBV4-2; CDR3 length: 18; clone size: -; D gene: TRBD2; CDR3 DNA: TGTGCCAGCAGCCAAGACGCTAGCGGCACCGTAATGGGCTACGAGCAGTACTTC; CDR3 protein: CASSQDASGTVMGYEQYF
J gene: TRBJ1-1; V gene: TRBV11-2; CDR3 length: 13; clone size: -; D gene: -; CDR3 DNA: TGTGCCAGCAGCAGACAGAGGAACACTGAATCTTTCTTT; CDR3 protein: CASSRQRNTESFF
J gene: TRBJ2-7; V gene: TRBV29-1; CDR3 length: 12; clone size: -; D gene: TRBD2; CDR3 DNA: TGCAGCGTCGCGGGGGGAACCTACGAGCAGTACTTC; CDR3 protein: CSVAGGTYEQYF
J gene: TRBJ2-6; V gene: TRBV19; CDR3 length: 17; clone size: -; D gene: TRBD1; CDR3 DNA: TGTGCCAGTAGGATGAGGACAGGTGACTCTGGGGCCAACGTCCTGACTTTC; CDR3 protein: CASRMRTGDSGANVLTF
J gene: TRBJ1-2; V gene: TRBV11-2; CDR3 length: 15; clone size: once; D gene: -; CDR3 DNA: TGTGCCAGCAGCTTAGATTACTCTACCCTGTATGGCTACACCTTC; CDR3 protein: CASSLDYSTLYGYTF
J gene: TRBJ2-3; V gene: TRBV2; CDR3 length: 17; clone size: once; D gene: TRBD1; CDR3 DNA: TGTGCCACACGGGTCGGCCCGGGACAGGGGGCCAGAGATACGCAGTATTTT; CDR3 protein: CATRVGPGQGARDTQYF